The T cell receptor beta chain described here comes from a study of cytomegalovirus exposure and HLA in healthy donors. The PCR was carried out with 60 Vbeta primers and 13 Jbeta primers. Sequenced by immunoSEQ multiplex PCR; TCRdb stores in-frame clones only, minus some. The sample holds under 150,000 clones, about 69% seen once. Germline lookup yields CDR1 MGHDK and CDR2 SYGVNS. This CDR3 is built from 12 residues. V was cut by 6 bases and J by 7 bases, with 12 bases left in between. Whole-study results and caveats: In a later analysis, DRB1 alleles had the most associated TCRs; HLA-C alleles the fewest. The classifier reportedly diagnosed cytomegalovirus status with high sensitivity and specificity. Associated with cytomegalovirus, according to the listing, were 150 to 200 TCR beta chains. As confirmed in vitro, a few CMV-associated chains were specific for CMV antigens.

Comments on this clone: Its target is not known.

Sequencing was done on a sample of PBMCs. This sequence originates from a man aged 30 to 39 in good health and CMV-seronegative. This chain joins TRBV25-1 and TRBJ2-5; D uncertain. Here the CDR3 reads CASSWADLTQYF. The CDR3 coding sequence is TGTGCCAGCAGCTGGGCCGACCTGACCCAGTACTTC.